The 10 T cell receptor beta chains reported below all come from one sample, sequenced in a study of identical twins. TCRdb re-called the 5' RACE reads with MiXCR, one entry per CDR3 protein. The data hold roughly 200,000 distinct CDR3 sequences, with less than 20% observed a single time. The sample also formed part of further work on T cells expressing NK-cell markers.

Specimen: CD8+ T cells sorted from blood. Receptors were obtained from a woman between 18 and 30 years old in good health.

This chain links TRBV3-1 with TRBJ2-7; weak D call: TRBD2 (6 bases). This CDR3 spans 16 amino acids. The germline V gene has CDR1 LGHDT and CDR2 YNNKEL (reference sequence). The V end lost 0 bases, the J end lost 3 bases, and 15 bases lay between the germline ends. CDR3 DNA sequence: TGTGCCAGCAGCCAAGAAGTCAGTAGCGGCCTCTACGAGCAGTACTTC. The encoded protein is CASSQEVSSGLYEQYF.

The V and J genes are TRBV15 and TRBJ2-1, with a tentative D call TRBD2 (5 bases). CDR3 length: 15 residues. Per germline, CDR1 LNHNV and CDR2 YYDKDF (reference sequence). V lost 0 bases and J lost 4, with 10 bases in between. CDR3 nucleotide sequence: TGTGCCACCAGCAGAGATCAGGAGGCGTACAATGAGCAGTTCTTC. Residues: CATSRDQEAYNEQFF.

This clonotype occurred many times. The genes are TRBV5-6 and TRBJ1-1; D not resolved. Germline CDR1 SGHDT, CDR2 YYEEEE. The CDR3 is made up of 17 amino acids. Trimming removed 1 base at V and 2 bases at J, with 18 bases between. CDR3 region: CASSLIWAGSLNTEAFF. CDR3 DNA: TGTGCCAGCAGCTTGATTTGGGCAGGTTCGTTAAACACTGAAGCTTTCTTT.

The chain couples TRBV6-5 to TRBJ1-2; no clear D gene. Between the trimmed V and J ends, which lost 2 bases and 4 bases, there was a span of 14 bases. The CDR3 has 15 residues. CDR1 is MNHEY, CDR2 SVGAGI, per germline. The CDR3 spells CASSYDVGMGYGYTF. The CDR3 coding sequence is TGTGCCAGCAGTTACGATGTGGGCATGGGCTATGGCTACACCTTC.

This clonotype was observed a few times. The CDR3 loop is CASSYTEQETQYF. DNA for the CDR3: TGTGCCAGCAGCTATACAGAGCAAGAGACCCAGTACTTC. This chain uses TRBV7-9 with TRBJ2-5; D is undetermined. Germline V gives CDR1 SEHNR, CDR2 FQNEAQ (reference sequence). The germline V and J ends were trimmed by 4 bases and 2 bases, with 8 bases remaining between them. The CDR3 sequence is 13 residues long. Full variable domain (missing parts from reference TRBV7-9 and TRBJ2-5): DTGVSQNPRHKITKRGQNVTFRCDPISEHNRLYWYRQTLGQGPEFLTYFQNEAQLEKSRLLSDRFSAERPKGSFSTLEIQRTEQGDSAMYLCASSYTEQETQYFGPGTRLLVL.

This clonotype was detected only a few times. The chain recombines TRBV9 with TRBJ1-4; D call uncertain. Deletions cut 3 bases from V and 8 bases from J, with 17 bases between. This CDR3 has 15 residues. Germline assignment: CDR1 SGDLS and CDR2 YYNGEE. The CDR3 here is CASSGALHSTEKLFF. The CDR3 nucleotides read TGTGCCAGCAGCGGGGCTTTACATTCAACGGAAAAACTGTTTTTT.

V gene TRBV12-3 or TRBV12-4 combines with J gene TRBJ2-1, with TRBD2 matching over 12 bases. The CDR3 spans 15 residues. V dropped 4 bases and J dropped 5; count of bases not matched to a gene: 3. As DNA, the CDR3 is TGTGCCAGCAGTTCGACTAGCGGGGGTGACAATGAGCAGTTCTTC. It yields the protein CASSSTSGGDNEQFF.

The V gene is TRBV27, the J gene TRBJ2-1, with D tentatively TRBD2 (6 bases). The CDR3 is made up of 13 amino acids. Germline values: CDR1 MNHEY, CDR2 SMNVEV (reference sequence). V lost 2 bases, J lost 9 bases, and 11 bases lay in between. CDR3 in amino acids: CASSLEGGGEQFF. In DNA form, the CDR3 reads TGTGCCAGCAGTTTAGAGGGAGGAGGTGAGCAGTTCTTC.

The gene calls are TRBV12-3 or TRBV12-4 and TRBJ1-1, with D perhaps TRBD1 (5 bases). The V end was cut by 6 bases, the J end by 11 bases, with 13 bases between. The CDR3 is made up of 11 amino acids. The CDR3 region has the DNA TGTGCCAGCAGGATGGGGGATGAGGCTTTCTTT. This codes for CASRMGDEAFF.

The sample holds a few counts of this clonotype. This chain uses TRBV9 with TRBJ2-3, with unresolved D. CDR3 length equals 15 residues. V was pared by 0 bases and J by 0 bases, with 8 bases between. In germline, CDR1 is SGDLS, CDR2 YYNGEE. In nucleotides, the CDR3 is TGTGCCAGCAGCGTAGGTGTTCGTAGCACAGATACGCAGTATTTT. Its protein is CASSVGVRSTDTQYF. Looking up the rest from reference TRBV9 and TRBJ2-3 gives the full variable domain: DSGVTQTPKHLITATGQRVTLRCSPRSGDLSVYWYQQSLDQGLQFLIQYYNGEERAKGNILERFSAQQFPDLHSELNLSSLELGDSALYFCASSVGVRSTDTQYFGPGTRLTVL.